The 23 T cell receptor beta chains listed next were all sequenced from one sample in a study of T-cell memory formation after mild COVID-19. In TCRdb, the 5' RACE reads were re-called with MiXCR into one record per CDR3 protein. The table lists about 240,000 distinct CDR3 sequences, over 8.5% of them singletons. The sample taken for sequencing was PBMCs or a T cell subset sorted from them (not recorded which). The origin of the receptors is a man aged 18-30 years who had mild COVID-19 (a few samples of this study predate the infection). Cell type and time point are not known.

This clonotype was seen a few times. V and J are TRBV20-1 and TRBJ2-2; D possibly corresponds to TRBD2 (5 bases). In germline, CDR1 is DFQATT, CDR2 SNEGSKA (reference sequence). Trimming shortened V by 5 bases and J by 4 bases, and 14 bases separated the two germline ends. The CDR3 has 14 residues. The DNA of the CDR3 is TGCAGTGCTCTAGACCGACTATCCACCGGGGAGCTGTTTTTT. Amino acid sequence: CSALDRLSTGELFF.

The chain recombines TRBV27 with TRBJ2-5; the D gene is possibly TRBD1 (6 bases). The CDR3 loop spans 14 amino acids. From germline, CDR1 is MNHEY and CDR2 SMNVEV (reference sequence). Trimming cost V 2 bases and J 4 bases, with 11 bases left between them. CDR3 sequence (DNA): TGTGCCAGCAGTTTAAAGGGACAAGCAGAGACCCAGTACTTC. Protein product: CASSLKGQAETQYF.

The chain recombines TRBV20-1 with TRBJ2-1; tentative D call: TRBD1 (6 bases). The V end lost 5 bases, the J end lost 6 bases, and 20 bases lay between the germline ends. CDR1 and CDR2 (germline): DFQATT, SNEGSKA (reference sequence). The CDR3 runs to 15 residues. The CDR3 loop reads CSAWDTSKRGNEQFF. The CDR3 region has the DNA TGCAGTGCTTGGGACACAAGCAAACGGGGCAATGAGCAGTTCTTC.

The chain joins TRBV6-2 or TRBV6-3 to TRBJ2-1; D possibly corresponds to TRBD2 (6 bases). V lost 7 bases and J lost 4, with 11 bases in between. CDR3 length: 13 residues. Germline V gene data show CDR1 as MNHEY and CDR2 as SVGEGT. The CDR3 nucleotides read TGTGCCAGCACGGGACTGTTGTACAATGAGCAGTTCTTC. Translating it yields CASTGLLYNEQFF.

This clonotype showed up many times. The chain employs TRBV5-1 and TRBJ1-4; TRBD1 aligns across 9 bases. The CDR3 loop spans 16 amino acids. The junction had 7 bases not matched to a gene; V was cut back by 0 bases and J by 7 bases. Germline V gene lookup returns CDR1 SGHRS and CDR2 YFSETQ. CDR3 nucleotides: TGCGCCAGCAGCTTGGGAGACAGGGGGTCTGGTGAAAAACTGTTTTTT. This translates into CASSLGDRGSGEKLFF.

Ten or more counts support this clonotype. This rearrangement joins TRBV4-1 to TRBJ2-3; 13 bases are a match to TRBD2. Germline V gene sequence: CDR1 MGHRA, CDR2 YSYEKL. The CDR3 loop spans 19 amino acids. V was clipped by 1 base and J by 6 bases; unmatched bases: 13. As DNA, the CDR3 is TGCGCCAGCAGCCAAGGCCGCACTAGCGGGGGGGCCATTTGGGATACGCAGTATTTT. Its protein is CASSQGRTSGGAIWDTQYF.

The CDR3 region is CASSLETWGEQYV. The CDR3 coding sequence is TGTGCCAGCAGCTTAGAAACCTGGGGCGAGCAGTACGTC. V usage is TRBV7-2 and J usage is TRBJ2-7; D is unclear. V was cut by 1 base and J by 6 bases, with 10 bases left in between. Germline V gene sequence: CDR1 SGHTA, CDR2 FQGNSA. The CDR3 covers 13 residues.

In this sample, this clonotype turned up a few times. The chain joins TRBV9 to TRBJ2-1, with D possibly TRBD1 on 5 matching bases. From germline, CDR1 is SGDLS and CDR2 YYNGEE. The germline V and J ends were trimmed by 0 bases and 8 bases, with 12 bases remaining between them. The CDR3 has 14 residues. The CDR3 sequence: CASSVGGLLDEQFF. The CDR3 DNA is TGTGCCAGCAGCGTAGGGGGCTTGTTGGATGAGCAGTTCTTC.

The V call is TRBV21-1, the J call TRBJ2-6. TRBV21-1 constitutes a pseudogene. The CDR3 spans 16 residues. The CDR3 DNA sequence: TGTGCCAGCAGCAAGACGGAGTCTACTGGGGCCAACGTCCTGACTTTC. It specifies CASSKTESTGANVLTF.

This clonotype was observed a handful of times. V gene TRBV7-2 combines with J gene TRBJ2-3; D ambiguous. CDR1 SGHTA and CDR2 FQGNSA come from the germline V gene. The CDR3 covers 16 residues. Trimming cost V 3 bases and J 4 bases, with 17 bases left between them. The CDR3 loop reads CASSLAYGTEADTQYF. In DNA form, the CDR3 reads TGTGCCAGCAGCTTGGCGTACGGCACGGAAGCAGATACGCAGTATTTT.

This clonotype showed up just a few times. The chain employs TRBV3-1 and TRBJ1-2; D is unclear. The V gene's germline CDR1 is LGHDT and CDR2 YNNKEL (reference sequence). V was trimmed by 1 base and J by 7 bases, leaving 13 bases between them. The CDR3 sequence is 14 residues long. The CDR3 reads CASSQGARLSGYTF. The CDR3 DNA is TGTGCCAGCAGCCAAGGGGCCAGGTTGTCTGGCTACACCTTC. The variable domain in full, completed from reference TRBV3-1 and TRBJ1-2, reads DTAVSQTPKYLVTQMGNDKSIKCEQNLGHDTMYWYKQDSKKFLKIMFSYNNKELIINETVPNRFSPKSPDKAHLNLHINSLELGDSAVYFCASSQGARLSGYTFGSGTRLTVV.

This clonotype was detected a few times. J is TRBJ1-1 and V is TRBV6-2 or TRBV6-3; no clear D. Looked up from germline, CDR1 is MNHEY and CDR2 is SVGEGT. This CDR3 is 12 amino acids long. Trimming stripped 0 bases from V and 8 bases from J, with 7 bases between. In DNA, the CDR3 is TGTGCCAGCAGTTACTCGGACCGCGAAGCTTTCTTT. Residues: CASSYSDREAFF.

The CDR3 bases are TGTGCCAGCACCCGGGAGGGACAGGGTCATCAGCCCCAGCATTTT. It translates to CASTREGQGHQPQHF. This chain connects TRBV6-2 or TRBV6-3 to TRBJ1-5; 9 bases line up with TRBD1. In germline, CDR1 is MNHEY, CDR2 SVGEGT. CDR3 size: 15 residues. Trimming took 7 bases from V and 5 from J; bases not matched to a gene: 9.

This clonotype was detected only once. The rearrangement uses TRBV5-1 and TRBJ1-5; D is possibly TRBD1 (5 bases). The CDR3 length is 14 residues. CDR1 and CDR2 (germline): SGHRS, YFSETQ. V dropped 5 bases and J dropped 7 bases, with 16 bases sitting between them. The CDR3 DNA follows: TGCGCCAGCAGTCGAGGGGAATGGGGGCAGCCCCAGCATTTT. Encoded protein: CASSRGEWGQPQHF.

This clonotype was picked up a small number of times. The rearrangement links TRBV12-3 or TRBV12-4 to TRBJ2-1, with D tentatively TRBD1 (6 bases). This CDR3 is built from 15 residues. V lost 5 bases and J 0 bases, leaving 11 bases between the germline ends. CDR3 coding DNA: TGTGCCAGCAGTGTAACAGGGAGCTCCTACAATGAGCAGTTCTTC. This translates into CASSVTGSSYNEQFF.

The sample holds many counts of this clonotype. The chain links TRBV5-1 to TRBJ2-7, with D perhaps TRBD1 (6 bases). Germline CDR1 SGHRS, CDR2 YFSETQ. The length of the CDR3 is 13 residues. V lost 7 bases and J 7 bases, leaving 18 bases between the germline ends. This chain's CDR3 is CASGRDTMSEQYV. DNA of the CDR3: TGCGCCAGCGGCCGGGACACCATGTCTGAGCAGTACGTC.

This clonotype has a handful of counts. The rearrangement links TRBV12-3 or TRBV12-4 to TRBJ1-2; unclear D gene. The CDR3 length is 13 residues. V lost 6 bases to trimming and J lost 5 bases, with 13 bases between them. The CDR3: CASSLVAGYGYTF. The DNA of the CDR3 is TGTGCCAGCAGCCTTGTGGCGGGATATGGCTACACCTTC.

This clonotype was seen a handful of times. The chain links TRBV12-3 or TRBV12-4 to TRBJ1-3, with D perhaps TRBD1 (5 bases). The CDR3 is made up of 15 amino acids. V shed 6 bases and J shed 0 bases, with 12 bases lying between them. This CDR3 reads CASRTTGGSGNTIYF. CDR3 in DNA: TGTGCCAGCAGAACCACGGGGGGCTCTGGAAACACCATATATTTT.

The chain combines TRBV4-1 with TRBJ2-5; TRBD2 might be the D (7 bases). The V gene lost 1 base and the J gene lost 1 base, with 10 bases spanning the gap. There are 15 residues in the CDR3. Germline loops: CDR1 MGHRA, CDR2 YSYEKL. The CDR3 nucleotides are TGCGCCAGCAGCCAAGGGGCGGGGGCCCAAGAGACCCAGTACTTC. It yields the protein CASSQGAGAQETQYF.

The J gene is TRBJ2-7, the V gene TRBV18, with D unclear. Germline CDR1 is KGHSH and CDR2 is LQKENI. The CDR3 is 13 residues long. Trimming left V 3 bases short and J 5 bases short, with 11 bases between. The CDR3 sequence: CASSPLDGDEQYF. For the CDR3, the DNA is TGTGCCAGCTCACCCCTGGACGGTGACGAGCAGTACTTC.

There are many counts of this clonotype. This rearrangement joins TRBV19 to TRBJ1-1, with TRBD1 identical over 9 bases. Germline V gene sequence: CDR1 LNHDA, CDR2 SQIVND (reference sequence). With 4 bases clipped from V and 0 bases from J, the junction kept 6 bases outside the gene matches. The CDR3 loop spans 16 amino acids. CDR3: CASSTLDRGLNTEAFF. CDR3 in DNA: TGTGCCAGTAGTACCTTGGACAGGGGCCTGAACACTGAAGCTTTCTTT.

This clonotype came up many times. The chain combines TRBV19 with TRBJ2-5; 9 positions agree with TRBD2. This CDR3 has 16 amino acids. Looked up from germline, CDR1 is LNHDA and CDR2 is SQIVND (reference sequence). The V and J ends lost 3 bases and 5 bases, in that order; junction bases with no gene match: 10. DNA for the CDR3: TGTGCCAGTAGTATCCGGAGCGGGGGGCCGTGGGAGACCCAGTACTTC. As protein: CASSIRSGGPWETQYF.

This chain uses TRBV2 with TRBJ2-5; D may be TRBD1 or TRBD2 (5 bases each). Per the germline V gene, CDR1 is SNHLY and CDR2 is FYNNEI. Trimming took off 9 bases at V and 1 base at J, with 12 bases between the two ends. This CDR3 is built from 13 residues. CDR3 loop: CARGGGPQETQYF. The CDR3 DNA reads as TGTGCCAGGGGTGGGGGACCCCAAGAGACCCAGTACTTC.